This T cell receptor beta chain was obtained from a study of blood T cells in healthy people across ages. Overall study results and limits: It was not possible, with unsorted PBMCs, to conclusively compare naive and antigen-experienced cells. The diversity estimates, figures obtained from one million T cells, were considered underestimates.

V lost 4 bases to trimming and J lost 9 bases; unmatched junction nucleotides: 13. This CDR3 contains 15 residues. The germline V gene has CDR1 SGHNT and CDR2 YYREEE (reference sequence). This clonotype was recorded a few times. Its cognate antigen is unknown. It was with a sample-barcoded 5' primer and a J-beta primer mix that a second PCR of roughly 7 to 12 cycles was run. TCRdb called the 5' RACE reads again in MiXCR, with one record for every CDR3 protein. The sample yields around 710,000 distinct CDR3 sequences, around 46% seen once. Sequencing was carried out using blood. This TCR was recovered from a woman aged 55 to 70 in good health. The chain carries TRBV5-4 and TRBJ2-1, with 7 nucleotides matching TRBD2. The CDR3 reads CASSGGASGITEQFF. The CDR3, as DNA: TGTGCCAGCAGCGGTGGTGCTAGCGGAATCACTGAGCAGTTCTTC.